This TCR beta chain was retrieved from a study of cytomegalovirus exposure and HLA in healthy donors. The primer mix had 60 Vbeta and 13 Jbeta primers. The table came from immunoSEQ multiplex PCR; TCRdb's copy has only in-frame clones and leaves some out. This sample has roughly 150,000 clones, with around 85% found just once. V shed 2 bases, J shed 2 bases, and the junction held 6 bases outside the gene matches. CDR3 length equals 17 residues. The germline V gene encodes CDR1 SGHRS and CDR2 YFSETQ. General study results and limits: A highly shared variant cluster was judged a likely technical artifact.

To note about this clone: Its target is unknown.

Sequencing input: PBMCs. The chain has TRBV5-1 and TRBJ2-5, with 13 positions matching TRBD2. The clonotype was recovered from a female donor in good health and CMV-seronegative. CDR3 protein: CASSFGLAGVSQETQYF. The DNA for the CDR3 is TGCGCCAGCAGCTTCGGACTAGCGGGAGTTAGTCAAGAGACCCAGTACTTC.